Presented here are 22 T cell receptor beta chains from one specimen sequenced in a study of T cells in narcolepsy. Profiled with immunoSEQ multiplex PCR; TCRdb holds only in-frame clones, not every one. The table lists about 30,000 clones, about 80% of them singletons. The sequencing sample was made of CD45RA- memory CD4+ T cells from PBMCs. The origin of the receptors is a human donor with narcolepsy.

The CDR3 loop reads CASSEEGRLYEKLFF. The CDR3, as DNA: TGTGCCAGCAGCGAGGAGGGACGGCTATATGAAAAACTGTTTTTT. The chain combines TRBV9 with TRBJ1-4; D is perhaps TRBD1 (5 bases). The V gene lost 3 bases and the J gene lost 6 bases, with 15 bases spanning the gap. The germline V gene has CDR1 SGDLS and CDR2 YYNGEE. The CDR3 totals 15 residues.

The chain couples TRBV7-2 to TRBJ2-2, with D possibly being TRBD1 (5 bases). This CDR3 has 15 residues. CDR1 and CDR2 from the germline V gene are SGHTA and FQGNSA. Trimming removed 1 base from V and 4 bases from J, with 10 bases in between. The CDR3 bases are TGTGCCAGCAGCTTAGGACAGAGGTCCACCGGGGAGCTGTTTTTT. Amino acid sequence: CASSLGQRSTGELFF.

The chain joins TRBV5-1 to TRBJ2-5; 8 nucleotides line up with TRBD1. Near its end, the DNA agrees better with TRBJ2-7, so the J call may be wrong. CDR1 and CDR2 (germline): SGHRS, YFSETQ. This CDR3 has 15 amino acids. The CDR3 is CASSLSGQGTHEQYF. DNA for the CDR3: TGCGCCAGCAGCTTATCTGGACAGGGAACCCACGAGCAGTACTTC.

The V and J genes are TRBV27 and TRBJ2-3; D unresolved. Germline V gene sequence: CDR1 MNHEY, CDR2 SMNVEV (reference sequence). The CDR3 is made up of 16 amino acids. Trimming took off 3 bases at V and 6 bases at J, with 19 bases between the two ends. CDR3 nucleotides: TGTGCCAGCAGTTTGGCCGGGCCCCCTTTCACTGATACGCAGTATTTT. Its translation is CASSLAGPPFTDTQYF.

The chain joins TRBV15 to TRBJ1-4, with D possibly being TRBD1 (6 bases). V lost 6 bases and J lost 8, with 10 bases in between. Germline V lookup: CDR1 LNHNV, CDR2 YYDKDF (reference sequence). This CDR3 contains 12 residues. The CDR3: CATRDSQEKLFF. CDR3 bases: TGTGCCACCAGGGACAGTCAAGAAAAACTGTTTTTT.

The chain carries TRBV4-3 and TRBJ1-1, with D uncertain. Germline V gene data show CDR1 as LGHNA and CDR2 as YSLEER. This CDR3 has 13 amino acids. The V and J ends lost 0 bases and 9 bases respectively, with 11 bases between them. Here the CDR3 reads CASSQDTSLQAFF. The CDR3 DNA is TGCGCCAGCAGCCAAGATACAAGTTTACAAGCTTTCTTT.

The V gene is TRBV7-6, the J gene TRBJ1-6; TRBD1 matches at 7 bases. The J segment lost 7 bases and the V segment lost 5 bases, leaving 14 bases of the junction unmatched. There are 17 residues in the CDR3. Germline V CDR1 and CDR2: SGHVS, FNYEAQ. CDR3 coding DNA: TGTGCCAGCAGCGCCACCTCGGGACAGATGGTGAATTCACCCCTCCACTTT. This translates into CASSATSGQMVNSPLHF.

J is TRBJ2-5 and V is TRBV15, with D perhaps TRBD1 (5 bases). CDR1 is LNHNV and CDR2 is YYDKDF in the germline V gene (reference sequence). The CDR3 is 16 residues long. Deletions cut 5 bases from V and 5 bases from J, with 21 bases between. CDR3 nucleotides: TGTGCCACCAGCCCAAAACGGCCGGTTGGGGCGGAGACCCAGTACTTC. Its protein product is CATSPKRPVGAETQYF. The whole variable domain, filled in from reference TRBV15 and TRBJ2-5, reads DAMVIQNPRYQVTQFGKPVTLSCSQTLNHNVMYWYQQKSSQAPKLLFHYYDKDFNNEADTPDNFQSRRPNTSFCFLDIRSPGLGDTAMYLCATSPKRPVGAETQYFGPGTRLLVL.

The count of this clone is one. This chain uses TRBV28 with TRBJ1-5, with a possible D match to TRBD1 (6 bases). Germline CDR1 and CDR2: MDHEN and SYDVKM. Trimming removed 2 bases from V and 0 bases from J, with 8 bases in between. CDR3 length equals 15 residues. In nucleotides, the CDR3 is TGTGCCAGCAGTTTACTACAGGGTAGCAATCAGCCCCAGCATTTT. Translation gives CASSLLQGSNQPQHF. Full variable domain (outside the CDR3, taken from reference TRBV28 and TRBJ1-5): DVKVTQSSRYLVKRTGEKVFLECVQDMDHENMFWYRQDPGLGLRLIYFSYDVKMKEKGDIPEGYSVSREKKERFSLILESASTNQTSMYLCASSLLQGSNQPQHFGDGTRLSIL.

The chain employs TRBV6-5 and TRBJ2-5; weak D call: TRBD1 (7 bases). Looked up from germline, CDR1 is MNHEY and CDR2 is SVGAGI. The CDR3 consists of 15 residues. The V and J ends lost 6 bases and 4 bases respectively, with 18 bases between them. The CDR3 nucleotides read TGTGCCAGCAGGCCCGGGACTCAGGGGGGAGAGACCCAGTACTTC. Its protein is CASRPGTQGGETQYF.

This clone was counted only a few times. The chain combines TRBV5-5 with TRBJ2-2; 10 nucleotides line up with TRBD1. The CDR3 totals 15 residues. Germline-derived CDR1 and CDR2 are SGHKS and YYEKEE (reference sequence). Trimming cost V 0 bases and J 4 bases; bases outside gene matches: 0. The CDR3 here is CASSLGQGATGELFF. The CDR3 bases are TGTGCCAGCAGCTTGGGACAGGGGGCCACCGGGGAGCTGTTTTTT.

This clone was observed a single time. The chain recombines TRBV5-6 with TRBJ1-2; D may be TRBD1 (5 bases). This CDR3 is built from 12 residues. CDR1 is SGHDT, CDR2 YYEEEE, per germline. V lost 2 bases and J 7 bases, leaving 9 bases between the germline ends. The DNA for the CDR3 is TGTGCCAGCAGCTTCGGGGCTCGTGGCTACACCTTC. Protein sequence: CASSFGARGYTF.

The rearrangement links TRBV12-5 to TRBJ1-2; tentatively, D is TRBD1 (5 bases). The length of the CDR3 is 14 residues. From germline, CDR1 is LGHNT and CDR2 FRNRAP. V was shortened by 6 bases and J by 8 bases, with 19 bases between the two germline ends. CDR3 sequence: CASGLSGGERGYTF. In DNA, the CDR3 is TGTGCTAGTGGACTATCGGGAGGGGAACGGGGCTACACCTTC.

CDR3 coding DNA: TGTGCCAGCAGTTACAAGGGGGCAGGTTATTTT. Its protein is CASSYKGAGYF. The chain is built from TRBV6-5 and TRBJ2-3, with TRBD1 matching over 7 bases. The CDR3 has 11 amino acids. Germline assignment: CDR1 MNHEY and CDR2 SVGAGI. J was trimmed by 15 bases and V by 2 bases; bases with no gene match: 5.

This clone was seen more than once but under ten times. The gene calls are TRBV30 and TRBJ1-6; D unclear. Trimming cost V 5 bases and J 7 bases, with 12 bases left between them. Germline loops: CDR1 GTSNPN, CDR2 SVGIG (reference sequence). This CDR3 spans 13 amino acids. The CDR3 region has the DNA TGTGCCTGGGGACGAGATATGAATTCACCCCTCCACTTT. Protein product: CAWGRDMNSPLHF.

This clone was seen more than once but under ten times. This sequence joins TRBV28 and TRBJ2-5, with D unresolved. The CDR3 covers 14 residues. The germline V gene has CDR1 MDHEN and CDR2 SYDVKM. Trimming removed 1 base at V and 2 bases at J, with 8 bases between. In DNA form, the CDR3 reads TGTGCCAGCAGTTTATCCCCGTCACAAGAGACCCAGTACTTC. It specifies CASSLSPSQETQYF. Filled out from reference TRBV28 and TRBJ2-5, the complete variable domain reads DVKVTQSSRYLVKRTGEKVFLECVQDMDHENMFWYRQDPGLGLRLIYFSYDVKMKEKGDIPEGYSVSREKKERFSLILESASTNQTSMYLCASSLSPSQETQYFGPGTRLLVL.

The rearrangement joins TRBV6-1 to TRBJ2-7; D remains unclear. Trimming took off 10 bases at V and 0 bases at J, with 16 bases between the two ends. This CDR3 has 14 residues. Germline CDR1 MNHNS, CDR2 SASEGT. This CDR3 reads CATAGVGSSYEQYF. In nucleotides, the CDR3 is TGTGCCACCGCTGGGGTTGGCAGCTCCTACGAGCAGTACTTC.

The chain uses TRBV29-1 and TRBJ1-1, with D possibly TRBD1 on 6 matching bases. The germline V and J ends were trimmed by 7 bases and 5 bases, with 26 bases remaining between them. The CDR3 runs 16 residues. Germline V gives CDR1 SQVTM, CDR2 ANQGSEA. The CDR3 coding sequence is TGCAGCGGCGATGGGACAAGGGAATTACTTGGGACTGAAGCTTTCTTT. Protein sequence: CSGDGTRELLGTEAFF.

Worth noting for this clone: The sample carries other DNA sequences with the same CDR3. V usage is TRBV7-2 and J usage is TRBJ2-7; D gene uncertain. Trimming pared 5 bases from V and 3 bases from J, leaving 11 bases between. Germline assignment: CDR1 SGHTA and CDR2 FQGNSA. The CDR3 runs to 13 residues. The DNA for the CDR3 is TGTGCCAGCAGCCCAGACGGGTACTACGAGCAGTACTTC. Its translation is CASSPDGYYEQYF. Supplemented by reference TRBV7-2 and TRBJ2-7, the full variable domain reads GAGVSQSPSNKVTEKGKDVELRCDPISGHTALYWYRQSLGQGLEFLIYFQGNSAPDKSGLPSDRFSAERTGGSVSTLTIQRTQQEDSAVYLCASSPDGYYEQYFGPGTRLTVT.

This chain joins TRBV7-2 and TRBJ2-1; possible D gene TRBD2, 5 bases. V lost 6 bases to trimming and J lost 4 bases, with 10 bases between them. This CDR3 has 13 amino acids. CDR1 SGHTA and CDR2 FQGNSA come from the germline V gene. The chain's CDR3 is CASSTGSYNEQFF. The DNA for the CDR3 is TGTGCCAGCAGTACGGGGTCATACAATGAGCAGTTCTTC.

The V and J genes are TRBV4-1 and TRBJ1-5, with no clear D. The germline V gene has CDR1 MGHRA and CDR2 YSYEKL. Between the trimmed V and J ends, which lost 0 bases and 3 bases, there was a span of 6 bases. The CDR3 spans 14 residues. The CDR3 sequence: CASSQEFANQPQHF. DNA for the CDR3: TGCGCCAGCAGCCAAGAGTTTGCCAATCAGCCCCAGCATTTT.

This chain connects TRBV7-2 to TRBJ2-5, with TRBD2 identical over 9 bases. Gene TRBJ2-7 matches the end of the DNA better, so the J call may be wrong. Germline V gives CDR1 SGHTA, CDR2 FQGNSA. The length of the CDR3 is 16 residues. CDR3 nucleotides: TGTGCCAGCAGCCGGGCTCCTAGCGGGGCCACCTACGAGCAGTACTTC. The encoded protein is CASSRAPSGATYEQYF.